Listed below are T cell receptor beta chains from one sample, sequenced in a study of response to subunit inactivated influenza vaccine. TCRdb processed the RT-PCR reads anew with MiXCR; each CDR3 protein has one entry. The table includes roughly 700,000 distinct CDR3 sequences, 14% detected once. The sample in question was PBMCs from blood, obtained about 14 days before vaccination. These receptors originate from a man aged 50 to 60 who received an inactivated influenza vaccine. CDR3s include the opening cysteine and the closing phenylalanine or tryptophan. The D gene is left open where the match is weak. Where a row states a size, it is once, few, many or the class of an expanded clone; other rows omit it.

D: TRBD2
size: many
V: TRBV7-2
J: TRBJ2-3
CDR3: CASSFSGSTDTQYF
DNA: TGTGCCAGCAGCTTTAGCGGGAGCACAGATACGCAGTATTTT

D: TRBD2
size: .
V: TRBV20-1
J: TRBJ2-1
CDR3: CSAASGLGVNEQFF
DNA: TGCAGTGCGGCATCGGGACTAGGCGTCAATGAGCAGTTCTTC

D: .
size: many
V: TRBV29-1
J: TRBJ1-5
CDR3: CSVAGDLNQPQHF
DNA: TGCAGCGTTGCGGGGGACCTTAATCAGCCCCAGCATTTT

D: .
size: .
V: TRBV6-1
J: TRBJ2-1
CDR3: CASSEAWAAVYNEQFF
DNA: TGTGCCAGCAGTGAAGCGTGGGCCGCCGTCTACAATGAGCAGTTCTTC

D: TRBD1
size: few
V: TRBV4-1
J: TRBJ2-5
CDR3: CASSQKTGGGSPERETQYF
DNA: TGCGCCAGCAGCCAAAAGACAGGGGGCGGATCCCCGGAGAGAGAGACCCAGTACTTC

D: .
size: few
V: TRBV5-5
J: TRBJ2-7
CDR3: CASSLSSGFGEQYF
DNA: TGTGCCAGCAGCTTATCTTCAGGGTTCGGGGAGCAGTACTTC

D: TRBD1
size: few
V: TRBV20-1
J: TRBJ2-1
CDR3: CSAPPGQGIFNEQFF
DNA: TGCAGTGCTCCCCCGGGACAGGGTATATTCAATGAGCAGTTCTTC

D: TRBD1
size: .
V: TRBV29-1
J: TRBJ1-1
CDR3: CSVDLRQGRTEAFF
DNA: TGCAGCGTTGACCTAAGACAGGGGCGCACTGAAGCTTTCTTT

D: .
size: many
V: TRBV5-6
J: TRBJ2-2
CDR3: CASSLGGTNTGELFF
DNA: TGTGCCAGCAGCTTGGGCGGAACGAACACCGGGGAGCTGTTTTTT

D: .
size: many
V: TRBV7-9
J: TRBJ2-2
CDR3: CASSLPGTGELFF
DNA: TGCGCCAGCAGCTTGCCGGGAACCGGGGAGCTGTTTTTT

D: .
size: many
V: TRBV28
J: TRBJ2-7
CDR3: CASSSPQGFYEQYF
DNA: TGTGCCAGCAGTTCCCCCCAGGGGTTCTACGAGCAGTACTTC

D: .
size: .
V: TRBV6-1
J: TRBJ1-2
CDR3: CASRDRGGASGYTF
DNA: TGTGCCAGCAGGGACCGGGGGGGCGCCAGTGGCTACACCTTC

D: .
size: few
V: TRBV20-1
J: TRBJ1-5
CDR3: CSAEDSYNQPQHF
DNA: TGCAGTGCTGAAGACAGCTACAATCAGCCCCAGCATTTT

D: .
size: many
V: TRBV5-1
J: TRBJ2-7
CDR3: CASSLGQGFDEQYF
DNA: TGCGCCAGCAGCTTGGGGCAGGGTTTCGACGAGCAGTACTTC

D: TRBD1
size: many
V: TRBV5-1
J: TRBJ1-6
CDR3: CASSLSGGSPLHF
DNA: TGCGCCAGCAGCTTGTCAGGGGGTTCACCCCTCCACTTT

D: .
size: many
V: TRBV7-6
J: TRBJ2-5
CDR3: CASSFSETQYF
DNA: TGTGCCAGCAGCTTCTCTGAGACCCAGTACTTC

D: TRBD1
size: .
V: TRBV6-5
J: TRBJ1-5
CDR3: CASSNRGSNQPQHF
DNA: TGTGCCAGCAGTAACAGGGGGAGCAATCAGCCCCAGCATTTT

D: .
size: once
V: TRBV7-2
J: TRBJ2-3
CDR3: CASMLALVADTQYF
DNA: TGTGCCAGCATGCTAGCGCTAGTGGCAGATACGCAGTATTTT

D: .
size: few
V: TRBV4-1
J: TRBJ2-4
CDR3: CASSASGDRNIQYF
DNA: TGCGCCAGCAGCGCATCCGGAGATCGGAACATTCAGTACTTC

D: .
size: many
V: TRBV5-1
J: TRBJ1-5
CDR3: CASSLGGVNQPQHF
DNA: TGCGCCAGCAGCTTGGGTGGGGTTAATCAGCCCCAGCATTTT

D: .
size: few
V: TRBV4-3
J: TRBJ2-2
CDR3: CASSQDWGGRTGELFF
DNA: TGCGCCAGCAGCCAAGATTGGGGGGGGCGCACCGGGGAGCTGTTTTTT

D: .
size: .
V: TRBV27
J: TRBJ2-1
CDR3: CASSLNRENEQFF
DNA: TGTGCCAGCAGTTTAAACAGAGAGAATGAGCAGTTCTTC

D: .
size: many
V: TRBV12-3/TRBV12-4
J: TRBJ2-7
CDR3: CASSFGQVYEQYF
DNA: TGTGCCAGCAGTTTTGGGCAAGTCTACGAGCAGTACTTC

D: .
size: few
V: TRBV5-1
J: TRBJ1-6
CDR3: CASSKSGLLPLHF
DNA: TGCGCCAGCAGCAAATCGGGCCTACTACCCCTCCACTTT

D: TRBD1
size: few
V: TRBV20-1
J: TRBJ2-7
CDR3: CSARGARDSVTISYEQYF
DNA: TGCAGTGCTAGAGGAGCCCGGGACAGCGTCACGATCTCCTACGAGCAGTACTTC

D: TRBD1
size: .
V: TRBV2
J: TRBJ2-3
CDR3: CASRRQGRTDTQYF
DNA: TGTGCCAGCAGGCGACAGGGTAGAACAGATACGCAGTATTTT

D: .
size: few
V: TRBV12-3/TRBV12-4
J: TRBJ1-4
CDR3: CASHQWGGGEKLFF
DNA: TGTGCCAGCCATCAATGGGGGGGAGGTGAAAAACTGTTTTTT

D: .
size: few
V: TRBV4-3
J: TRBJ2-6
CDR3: CASSVESGANVLTF
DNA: TGCGCCAGCAGCGTAGAGTCTGGGGCCAACGTCCTGACTTTC